A selection of T cell receptor beta chains follows, all from one sample in a study of T cell repertoires in cytomegalovirus infection. MiXCR was run by TCRdb on the reads, yielding one entry per CDR3 protein. The sample yields some 560,000 distinct CDR3 sequences, approximately 40% seen once. These receptors are not linked to any known antigen. The material was cultured PBMCs, obtained from culture after CMV antigen stimulation. All receptors derive from a human donor in good health (CMV status not recorded). Some clones in this sample may be carry-over from other donors' samples. CDR3s include the opening cysteine and the closing phenylalanine or tryptophan. The D gene is left open where the match is weak. Some rows have no size entry. The others give once, few or many, or a class for an expanded clone.

18 | TRBJ2-7 | TRBV6-1 | TRBD2 | few | TGTGCCAGCACTCTGTCCCCTTTGACTAGCGGGAGCGCCTACGAGCAGTACTTC | CASTLSPLTSGSAYEQYF
15 | TRBJ1-2 | TRBV19 | NA | NA | TGTGCCAGTAGTACAGTCGGACAGTCTAACTATGGCTACACCTTC | CASSTVGQSNYGYTF
20 | TRBJ2-1 | TRBV11-2 | NA | NA | TGTGCCAGCAGCCACGGCGTCGGATATATGGGGGCAAGCTCCTACAATGAGCAGTTCTTC | CASSHGVGYMGASSYNEQFF
15 | TRBJ2-7 | TRBV7-2 | NA | NA | TGTGCCAGCAGCTCCCCCACGGGGGACTCCTACGAGCAGTACTTC | CASSSPTGDSYEQYF
12 | TRBJ2-1 | TRBV6-2/TRBV6-3 | NA | NA | TGTGCCAGCAACCGGGACTACAATGAGCAGTTCTTC | CASNRDYNEQFF
15 | TRBJ2-3 | TRBV7-2 | TRBD1 | NA | TGTGCCAGCAGCCTAGGACAGGGGGCTCCCGATACGCAGTATTTT | CASSLGQGAPDTQYF
13 | TRBJ2-7 | TRBV12-3/TRBV12-4 | TRBD1 | NA | TGTGCCAGCACCACGGACAGGGTAGGCGAGCAGTACTTC | CASTTDRVGEQYF
14 | TRBJ1-2 | TRBV7-2 | NA | few | TGTGCCAGCAGCTCTCGGGGGCAGGGCTATGGCTACACCTTC | CASSSRGQGYGYTF
14 | TRBJ1-1 | TRBV7-2 | NA | NA | TGTGCCAGCAGCTTAGAGGATCTGAACACTGAAGCTTTCTTT | CASSLEDLNTEAFF
17 | TRBJ2-7 | TRBV11-2 | TRBD1 | few | TGTGCCAGCAGCTTCCCCTCCGGGACAGCGAACTCCTACGAGCAGTACTTC | CASSFPSGTANSYEQYF
14 | TRBJ2-6 | TRBV18 | NA | NA | TGTGCCAGCTCACTTCCCTCTGGGGCCAACGTCCTGACTTTC | CASSLPSGANVLTF
17 | TRBJ2-6 | TRBV12-3/TRBV12-4 | NA | NA | TGTGCCAGCAGAGAGACCAGGGGCTTCGTTGGGGCCAACGTCCTGACTTTC | CASRETRGFVGANVLTF
13 | TRBJ1-1 | TRBV28 | NA | NA | TGTGCCACAACACCGGGCCCGGAGCTTGAAGCTTTCTTT | CATTPGPELEAFF
17 | TRBJ1-1 | TRBV7-8 | NA | NA | TGTGCCAGCAGCCCCCAGAGGTTGGCGGTTATGAACACTGAAGCTTTCTTT | CASSPQRLAVMNTEAFF
13 | TRBJ2-7 | TRBV6-1 | NA | NA | TGTGCCACTCTGGGGGCTGGCTCCTACGAGCAGTACTTC | CATLGAGSYEQYF
15 | TRBJ2-3 | TRBV6-1 | TRBD2 | NA | TGTGCCAGCACCGTAGCGGGGGGGATCCCAGATACGCAGTATTTT | CASTVAGGIPDTQYF